This TCR beta chain was found in a study of regulatory T cells in long-lasting Graves disease. For the study at large: For under 3 months, newly diagnosed Graves' patients had been taking antithyroid drugs. Findings of the study overall: Persistent disease samples used TRBV28, TRBJ1-2 and TRBJ2-5 preferentially. Whereas 966 public clonotypes were shared by new patients, persistent patients shared more, at over 2,500. Having only a small sample size may have limited accuracy.

This clonotype was counted at least ten times. Antigen unknown. V was shortened by 2 bases and J by 7 bases, with 13 bases between the two germline ends. This CDR3 spans 14 amino acids. Germline-derived CDR1 and CDR2 are PRHDT and FYEKMQ (reference sequence). Time point described: newly diagnosed GD, antithyroid drugs for less than 3 months. Extracted PBMC RNA gave rise to the TCR library. For TCR beta, libraries came from iRepertoire HTBI primers and Arm-PCR of CDR3 regions. TCRdb processed the multiplex PCR reads anew with MiXCR; each CDR3 protein has one entry. The sample shows approximately 250,000 distinct CDR3 sequences, around 16% of them seen only once.

The sequenced sample was peripheral blood mononuclear cells (PBMCs), obtained at new diagnosis, from a patient treated with antithyroid drugs. The chain carries TRBV13 and TRBJ2-3, with D perhaps matching TRBD2 (6 bases). This receptor was obtained from a female donor with Graves disease. CDR3 in DNA: TGTGCCAGCAGCTTAATCGCGCGGGACTATACGCAGTATTTT. Translation gives CASSLIARDYTQYF.